A single T cell receptor (beta chain) is shown here with its context. This sample is drawn from a study of control samples from healthy donors and cancer patients. Sequencing was performed with immunoSEQ multiplex PCR; in TCRdb, only in-frame clones are kept and a portion is missing. This sample yields under 200,000 clones, of which nearly 96% are seen a single time; around 0.92% belongs to the top ten. The CDR3 totals 13 residues. Between the trimmed V and J ends, which lost 4 bases and 3 bases, there was a span of 9 bases. Germline values: CDR1 SGHDT, CDR2 YYEEEE. The sequence was collected from a woman in her 30s in good health. The rearrangement links TRBV5-6 to TRBJ2-3; D unclear. The sample consisted of blood. The CDR3 nucleotides read TGTGCCAGCAGCGTCGAGGCGACAGATACGCAGTATTTT. The encoded protein is CASSVEATDTQYF.